The clone carrying this T cell receptor (beta chain) was detected only a few times. Production of TCR cDNA was by 5'RACE template switching, which also added a universal primer site and UMIs. One entry per CDR3 protein, called by TCRdb with MiXCR from the 5' RACE reads. Counted here are hundreds of thousands of distinct CDR3 sequences, roughly 19% occurring once; the ten biggest clones make up roughly an eighth. Germline loops: CDR1 MDHEN, CDR2 SYDVKM. The CDR3 covers 13 residues. V lost 11 bases to trimming and J lost 0 bases, with 12 bases between them. These data belong to a study of T cells after yellow fever vaccination.

This clonotype was obtained from a young man who received the YFV17D yellow fever vaccine. Sequenced material: PBMCs, taken 15 days after the yellow fever booster vaccination. The rearrangement joins TRBV28 to TRBJ2-3, with a tentative D call TRBD2 (6 bases). This CDR3 reads CAGRESSTDTQYF. The CDR3 DNA is TGTGCCGGACGGGAGTCAAGCACAGATACGCAGTATTTT.